This is a list of T cell receptor beta chains from one sample in a study of regulatory T cells in long-lasting Graves disease. TCRdb called the multiplex PCR reads again in MiXCR, with one record for every CDR3 protein. The repertoire consists of over 300,000 distinct CDR3 sequences, with 15% to 20% occurring once and the leading ten covering roughly 29%. Sequencing was performed on peripheral blood mononuclear cells (PBMCs), taken when the disease was refractory, from a patient treated with antithyroid drugs. Receptors originate from a female donor with Graves disease. The CDR3 runs from the conserved cysteine through the conserved F or W. Each record gives: V gene, J gene, clone size, D gene, CDR3 protein, CDR3 DNA. D genes are given only for firm matches. Clone size is given for some rows only: seen once, a few or many times, or a class if the clone is expanded.

TRBV5-1,TRBJ2-2,few,TRBD2,CASSSSSGRAVTGELFF,TGCGCCAGCAGCTCATCTAGCGGGAGGGCCGTCACCGGGGAGCTGTTTTTT
TRBV27,TRBJ2-5,many,.,CASSELGGQETQYF,TGTGCCAGCAGTGAGCTAGGGGGCCAAGAGACCCAGTACTTC
TRBV7-9,TRBJ2-5,many,.,CASSFEGRSETQYF,TGTGCCAGCAGCTTCGAGGGGCGATCGGAGACCCAGTACTTC
TRBV12-3/TRBV12-4,TRBJ1-4,many,TRBD1,CASSESGTGRGRLFF,TGTGCCAGCAGTGAATCCGGGACAGGGAGGGGAAGACTGTTTTTT
TRBV7-2,TRBJ2-5,many,TRBD2,CASSLSGGGMAQYF,TGTGCCAGCAGCCTTTCAGGCGGGGGAATGGCCCAGTACTTC
TRBV11-2,TRBJ2-3,.,.,CASSLDYTDTQYF,TGTGCCAGCAGCCTTGACTACACAGATACGCAGTATTTT
TRBV28,TRBJ2-5,many,.,CASSSHTGGVETQYF,TGTGCCAGCAGTTCTCACACAGGGGGGGTGGAGACCCAGTACTTC
TRBV7-3,TRBJ1-2,many,.,CASSLTGSDYGYTF,TGTGCCAGCAGCTTAACAGGGTCGGACTATGGCTACACCTTC
TRBV5-1,TRBJ2-5,.,TRBD1,CASNPGQGPQETQYF,TGCGCCAGCAATCCGGGACAGGGGCCCCAAGAGACCCAGTACTTC
TRBV5-1,TRBJ2-7,many,.,CASSEFGYEQYF,TGCGCCAGCAGCGAATTCGGGTACGAGCAGTACTTC
TRBV30,TRBJ1-1,.,.,CAWSVLWRGSTEAFF,TGTGCCTGGAGTGTACTATGGCGGGGGAGCACTGAAGCTTTCTTT
TRBV5-1,TRBJ2-2,few,TRBD2,CASSSSGSGTGELFF,TGCGCCAGCAGCTCCAGCGGGAGTGGCACCGGGGAGCTGTTTTTT
TRBV3-1,TRBJ1-6,few,.,CASSQGGNSPLHF,TGTGCCAGCAGCCAGGGGGGTAATTCACCCCTCCACTTT
TRBV20-1,TRBJ2-5,many,.,CSARTPRETQYF,TGCAGTGCTAGGACTCCCCGGGAGACCCAGTACTTC
TRBV11-2,TRBJ2-7,many,.,CASSLSASSTYEQYF,TGTGCCAGCAGCTTATCGGCATCAAGTACCTACGAGCAGTACTTC
TRBV27,TRBJ2-2,many,.,CASSLRTYGANTGELFF,TGTGCCAGCAGTCTTCGGACTTACGGGGCGAACACCGGGGAGCTGTTTTTT
TRBV25-1,TRBJ2-2,many,.,CASRENTGELFF,TGTGCCAGCAGAGAGAACACCGGGGAGCTGTTTTTT
TRBV6-1,TRBJ2-7,.,.,CASSPMRGRWQYF,TGTGCCAGCAGCCCCATGAGAGGGCGATGGCAGTACTTC
TRBV7-2,TRBJ2-5,many,.,CASSPRGAVQETQYF,TGTGCCAGCAGCCCCAGGGGCGCCGTCCAAGAGACCCAGTACTTC
TRBV5-1,TRBJ2-2,many,TRBD2,CASSPRLATTGELFF,TGCGCCAGCAGTCCGCGACTAGCGACGACCGGGGAGCTGTTTTTT
TRBV2,TRBJ2-2,many,TRBD2,CASRRLAGGRTGELFF,TGTGCCAGCAGAAGACTAGCGGGAGGCCGTACCGGGGAGCTGTTTTTT
TRBV6-1,TRBJ2-5,few,.,CASARGSSETQYF,TGTGCCAGCGCCCGGGGGTCCTCTGAGACCCAGTACTTC
TRBV18,TRBJ2-5,many,.,CASSPPSGYQETQYF,TGTGCCAGCTCACCACCGTCCGGCTACCAAGAGACCCAGTACTTC
TRBV3-1,TRBJ1-3,.,.,CASSHKGYSSGNTIYF,TGTGCCAGCAGCCACAAGGGGTACTCCTCTGGAAACACCATATATTTT
TRBV6-4,TRBJ1-1,.,.,CASSGQAGSEAFF,TGTGCCAGCAGTGGACAGGCGGGATCTGAAGCTTTCTTT
TRBV7-8,TRBJ2-7,few,TRBD2,CASSLVLAWYEQYF,TGTGCCAGCAGCTTAGTACTAGCGTGGTACGAGCAGTACTTC
TRBV11-2,TRBJ1-6,few,.,CASSLGPTGPYNSPLHF,TGTGCCAGCAGCTTAGGCCCGACAGGCCCTTATAATTCACCCCTCCACTTT
TRBV28,TRBJ2-5,many,.,CASSGAERFTGETQYF,TGTGCCAGCAGTGGGGCAGAACGGTTCACGGGGGAGACCCAGTACTTC
TRBV12-3/TRBV12-4,TRBJ1-4,many,.,CASSLMVGGEKLFF,TGTGCCAGCAGTTTAATGGTAGGAGGGGAAAAACTGTTTTTT
TRBV28,TRBJ1-6,.,.,CASSTGYSPLHF,TGTGCCAGCAGTACAGGGTATTCACCCCTCCACTTT
TRBV28,TRBJ2-5,many,TRBD2,CASSWGLLAEQETQYF,TGTGCCAGCAGTTGGGGGTTGCTAGCGGAGCAAGAGACCCAGTACTTC
TRBV2,TRBJ2-7,many,.,CASTGQRRGEQYF,TGTGCCAGCACGGGACAACGGCGAGGCGAGCAGTACTTC
TRBV29-1,TRBJ2-7,many,.,CSVARATGGYEQYF,TGCAGCGTGGCTCGCGCGACAGGCGGTTACGAGCAGTACTTC
TRBV20-1,TRBJ1-5,.,.,CSASSTVNQPQHF,TGCAGTGCTAGCAGCACAGTCAATCAGCCCCAGCATTTT
TRBV5-1,TRBJ1-1,.,TRBD1,CASSWAKDRGGLEAFF,TGCGCCAGCAGCTGGGCAAAGGACAGGGGAGGGCTTGAAGCTTTCTTT
TRBV12-3/TRBV12-4,TRBJ1-4,many,.,CASSLSEVTTNEKLFF,TGTGCCAGCAGTTTGAGTGAGGTTACAACTAATGAAAAACTGTTTTTT
TRBV20-1,TRBJ2-1,.,TRBD2,CGARPSPGGNEQFF,TGCGGTGCTAGACCCTCTCCGGGGGGCAATGAGCAGTTCTTC
TRBV29-1,TRBJ2-7,many,.,CSVAVGPGEQYF,TGCAGCGTTGCGGTAGGACCGGGAGAGCAGTACTTC
TRBV12-3/TRBV12-4,TRBJ1-4,many,.,CASSGGTDRGTNEKLFF,TGTGCCAGTAGCGGCGGGACTGACCGAGGAACTAATGAAAAACTGTTTTTT
TRBV5-1,TRBJ2-5,.,.,CASSLVAGWETQYF,TGCGCCAGCAGCTTGGTGGCAGGGTGGGAGACCCAGTACTTC
TRBV12-3/TRBV12-4,TRBJ1-6,many,.,CASSLGSAGVGSPLHF,TGTGCCAGCAGTTTAGGTTCTGCAGGGGTAGGTTCACCCCTCCACTTT
TRBV28,TRBJ2-1,.,.,CASSSPEGRISYNEQFF,TGTGCCAGCAGTTCCCCCGAGGGAAGGATCTCCTACAATGAGCAGTTCTTC